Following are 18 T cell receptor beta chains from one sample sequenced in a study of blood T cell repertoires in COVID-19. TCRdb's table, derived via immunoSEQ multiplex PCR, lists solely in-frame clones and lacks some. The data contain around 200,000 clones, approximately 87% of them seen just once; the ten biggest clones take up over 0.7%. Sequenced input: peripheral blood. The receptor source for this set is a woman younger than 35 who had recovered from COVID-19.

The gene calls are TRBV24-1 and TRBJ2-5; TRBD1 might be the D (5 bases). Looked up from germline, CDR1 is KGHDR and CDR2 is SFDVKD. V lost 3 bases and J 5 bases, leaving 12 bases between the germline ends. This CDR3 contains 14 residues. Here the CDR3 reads CATSDTSRVETQYF. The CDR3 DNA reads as TGTGCCACCAGTGATACCAGCAGGGTGGAGACCCAGTACTTC.

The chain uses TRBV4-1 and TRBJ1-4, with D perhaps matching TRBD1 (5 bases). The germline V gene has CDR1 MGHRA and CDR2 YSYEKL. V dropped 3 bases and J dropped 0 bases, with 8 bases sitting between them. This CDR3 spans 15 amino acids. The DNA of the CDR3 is TGCGCCAGCAGCCAGCGACAGTCAACTAATGAAAAACTGTTTTTT. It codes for CASSQRQSTNEKLFF.

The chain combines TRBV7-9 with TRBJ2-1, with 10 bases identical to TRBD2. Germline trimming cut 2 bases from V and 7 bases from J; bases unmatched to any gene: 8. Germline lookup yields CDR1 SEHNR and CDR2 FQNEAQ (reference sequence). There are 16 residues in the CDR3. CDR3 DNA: TGTGCCAGCAGCTTAACCTCTAGCGGGAGTGTGAATGAGCAGTTCTTC. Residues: CASSLTSSGSVNEQFF.

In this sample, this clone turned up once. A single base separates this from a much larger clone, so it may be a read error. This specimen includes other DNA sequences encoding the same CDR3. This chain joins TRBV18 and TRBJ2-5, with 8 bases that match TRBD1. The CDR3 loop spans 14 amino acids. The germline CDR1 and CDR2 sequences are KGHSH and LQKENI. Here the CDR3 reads CASSPATGEETQYF. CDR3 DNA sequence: TGTGCCAGCTCACCGGCGACAGGGGAAGAAACCCAGTACTTC.

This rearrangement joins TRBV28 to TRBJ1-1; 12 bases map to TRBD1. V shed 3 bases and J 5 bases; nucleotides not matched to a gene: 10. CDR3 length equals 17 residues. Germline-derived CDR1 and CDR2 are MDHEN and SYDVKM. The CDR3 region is CASSFLPGQGAHTEAFF. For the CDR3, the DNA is TGTGCCAGCAGTTTTTTGCCGGGACAGGGGGCGCATACTGAAGCTTTCTTT. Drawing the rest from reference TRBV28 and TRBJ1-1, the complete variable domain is DVKVTQSSRYLVKRTGEKVFLECVQDMDHENMFWYRQDPGLGLRLIYFSYDVKMKEKGDIPEGYSVSREKKERFSLILESASTNQTSMYLCASSFLPGQGAHTEAFFGQGTRLTVV.

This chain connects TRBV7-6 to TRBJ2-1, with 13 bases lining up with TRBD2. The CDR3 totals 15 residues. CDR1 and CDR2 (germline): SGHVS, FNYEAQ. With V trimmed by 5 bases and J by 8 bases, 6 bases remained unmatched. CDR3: CASSPTSGRVDEQFF. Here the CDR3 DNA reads TGTGCCAGCAGCCCAACTAGCGGGAGGGTCGATGAGCAGTTCTTC. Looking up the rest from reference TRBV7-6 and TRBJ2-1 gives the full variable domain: GAGVSQSPRYKVTKRGQDVALRCDPISGHVSLYWYRQALGQGPEFLTYFNYEAQQDKSGLPNDRFSAERPEGSISTLTIQRTEQRDSAMYRCASSPTSGRVDEQFFGPGTRLTVL.

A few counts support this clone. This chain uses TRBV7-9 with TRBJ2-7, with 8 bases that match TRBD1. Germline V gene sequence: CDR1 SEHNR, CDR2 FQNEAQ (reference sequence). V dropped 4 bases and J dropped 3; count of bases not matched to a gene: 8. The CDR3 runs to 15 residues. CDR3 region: CASSSTGAYHYEQYF. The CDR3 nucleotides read TGTGCCAGCAGCTCGACAGGGGCCTACCACTACGAGCAGTACTTC.

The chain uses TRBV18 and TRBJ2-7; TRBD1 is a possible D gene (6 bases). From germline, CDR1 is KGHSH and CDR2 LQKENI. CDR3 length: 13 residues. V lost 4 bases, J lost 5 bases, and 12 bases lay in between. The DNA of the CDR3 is TGTGCCAGCTCACATGACAGGTACCACGAGCAGTACTTC. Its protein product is CASSHDRYHEQYF.

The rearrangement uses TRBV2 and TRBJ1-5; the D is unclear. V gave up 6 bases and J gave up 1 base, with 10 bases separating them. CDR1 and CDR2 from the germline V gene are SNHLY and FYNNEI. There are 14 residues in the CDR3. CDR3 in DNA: TGTGCCAGCAGCCCCGGGTGGAGCAATCAGCCCCAGCATTTT. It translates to CASSPGWSNQPQHF.

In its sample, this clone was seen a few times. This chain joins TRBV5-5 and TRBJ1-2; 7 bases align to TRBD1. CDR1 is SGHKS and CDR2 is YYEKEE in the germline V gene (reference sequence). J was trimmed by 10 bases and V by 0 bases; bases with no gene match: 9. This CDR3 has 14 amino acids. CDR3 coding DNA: TGTGCCAGCAGCTTGGGGCAGGGGGTGCCGGACTACACCTTC. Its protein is CASSLGQGVPDYTF.

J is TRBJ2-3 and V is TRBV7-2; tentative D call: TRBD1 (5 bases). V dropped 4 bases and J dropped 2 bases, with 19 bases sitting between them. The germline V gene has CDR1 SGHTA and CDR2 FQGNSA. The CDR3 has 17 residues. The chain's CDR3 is CASSSLLRSRDTDTQYF. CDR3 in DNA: TGTGCCAGCAGCTCTCTGCTGCGTAGCAGGGACACAGATACGCAGTATTTT.

CDR3 sequence: CASSGAINTEAFF. Written as DNA, the CDR3 is TGCGCCAGCAGCGGGGCAATAAACACTGAAGCTTTCTTT. This chain links TRBV5-1 with TRBJ1-1, with D possibly being TRBD1 (5 bases). CDR3 length equals 13 residues. CDR1 is SGHRS and CDR2 is YFSETQ in the germline V gene. V lost 4 bases and J 2 bases, leaving 9 bases between the germline ends.

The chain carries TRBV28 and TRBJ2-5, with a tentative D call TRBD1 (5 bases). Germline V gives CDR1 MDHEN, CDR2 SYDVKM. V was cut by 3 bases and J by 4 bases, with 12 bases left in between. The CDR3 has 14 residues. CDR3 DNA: TGTGCCAGCAGTTTGGGCAGGGTCCGAGAGACCCAGTACTTC. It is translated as CASSLGRVRETQYF. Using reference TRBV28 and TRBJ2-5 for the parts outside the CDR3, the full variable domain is DVKVTQSSRYLVKRTGEKVFLECVQDMDHENMFWYRQDPGLGLRLIYFSYDVKMKEKGDIPEGYSVSREKKERFSLILESASTNQTSMYLCASSLGRVRETQYFGPGTRLLVL.

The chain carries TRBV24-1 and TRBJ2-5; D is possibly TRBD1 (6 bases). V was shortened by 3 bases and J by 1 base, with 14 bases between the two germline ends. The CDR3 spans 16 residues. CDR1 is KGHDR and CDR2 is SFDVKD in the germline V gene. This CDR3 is CATSDGSGQFQETQYF. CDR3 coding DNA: TGTGCCACCAGTGATGGTTCGGGACAATTCCAAGAGACCCAGTACTTC.

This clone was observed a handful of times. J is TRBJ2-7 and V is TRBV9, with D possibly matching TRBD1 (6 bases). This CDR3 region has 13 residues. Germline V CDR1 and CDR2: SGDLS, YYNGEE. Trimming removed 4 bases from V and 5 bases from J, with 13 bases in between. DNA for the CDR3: TGTGCCAGCAGCACGGGACACTTGGACGAGCAGTACTTC. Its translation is CASSTGHLDEQYF.

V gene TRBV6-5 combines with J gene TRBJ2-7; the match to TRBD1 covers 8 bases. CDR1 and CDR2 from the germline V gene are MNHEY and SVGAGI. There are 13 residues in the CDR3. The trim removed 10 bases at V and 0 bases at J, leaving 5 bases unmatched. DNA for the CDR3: TGTGCCACCAGGGGGCTGAGCTCCTACGAGCAGTACTTC. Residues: CATRGLSSYEQYF.

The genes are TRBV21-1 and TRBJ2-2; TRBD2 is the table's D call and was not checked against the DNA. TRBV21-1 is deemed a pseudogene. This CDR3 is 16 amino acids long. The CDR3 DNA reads TGTGCCAGCAGCAAAGTTGTCCGGAGGAAGGTCGGGGAGCTGTTTTTT. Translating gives CASSKVVRRKVGELFF.

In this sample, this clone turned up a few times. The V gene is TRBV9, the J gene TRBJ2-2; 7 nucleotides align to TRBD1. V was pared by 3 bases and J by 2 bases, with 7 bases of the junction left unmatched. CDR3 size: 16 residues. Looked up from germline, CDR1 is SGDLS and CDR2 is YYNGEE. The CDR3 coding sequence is TGTGCCAGCAGCGCCAATAGGGACAGAAACACCGGGGAGCTGTTTTTT. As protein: CASSANRDRNTGELFF.